This T cell receptor beta chain came from a study of cytomegalovirus exposure and HLA in healthy donors. Healthy bone marrow donors supplied every sample. This clone was found a few times. Primers: 60 Vbeta forward and 13 Jbeta reverse. Sequencing was performed with immunoSEQ multiplex PCR; in TCRdb, only in-frame clones are kept and a portion is missing. This table holds 100,000 to 150,000 clones, over 8.5% found once. The source of this sequence is a woman between 40 and 50 years old in good health and CMV-seropositive. The sample comprised PBMCs.

CDR3 sequence (DNA): TGTGCCAGCAGGGGTAGCGGGGGGTACACAGATACGCAGTATTTT. Its protein is CASRGSGGYTDTQYF. This sequence joins TRBV6-1 and TRBJ2-3, with 10 bases fitting TRBD2. Germline loops: CDR1 MNHNS, CDR2 SASEGT. The trim removed 6 bases at V and 2 bases at J, leaving 5 bases unmatched. The CDR3 loop spans 15 amino acids.